This T cell receptor beta chain was sequenced for a study of siplizumab effects on memory and regulatory T cells. Study observations and caveats: Fewer alloreactive sequences mapped to unstimulated CD4+ memory cells under siplizumab. Alloreactive CD4+ clones that could be mapped were on average approximately 69% Treg-derived with siplizumab, against around 27% in controls. The study did not confirm that proliferating Tregs from siplizumab cultures were suppressive.

Only in-frame clones appear in the TCRdb table, and some are missing; sequencing was by immunoSEQ multiplex PCR. The sample includes around 100,000 clones, 93% of them seen just once. For this clone: What it binds is unknown.

CDR1 and CDR2 (germline): MNHNS, SASEGT. The CDR3 loop spans 13 amino acids. Trimming left V 4 bases short and J 4 bases short, with 7 bases between. The TCR was taken from a human donor in good health. Sample: Tregs sorted from blood. V is TRBV6-1 and J is TRBJ1-4, with D uncertain. The chain's CDR3 is CASSAYSNEKLFF. CDR3 bases: TGTGCCAGCAGTGCCTACAGTAATGAAAAACTGTTTTTT.